The sequence of this T cell receptor (beta chain) was determined in a study of identical twins. General observations from the study: Sharing of beta out-of-frame sequences by twins showed a weaker excess. Partial confounding of zero-insertion analyses by invariant MAIT and iNKT cells was possible.

Each CDR3 protein gets one entry after TCRdb re-called the 5' RACE reads with MiXCR. This sample has approximately 220,000 distinct CDR3 sequences, with around 6.9% found just once. This clonotype has a handful of counts. Its antigen is unidentified. The sample was also reused in another study, on yellow fever vaccine responses in identical twins. That work contributes: As reported, the vaccine T cell response of twins seemed partly convergent and partly personalized.

The sequenced material came from memory (CD45RO+) T cells sorted from blood. This clonotype was obtained from a woman aged 18-30 years in good health.

DNA for the CDR3: TGTGCCATCAGTGAGTCCGGAGGGGTCGGGGACGAGCAGTACTTC. It yields the protein CAISESGGVGDEQYF. The rearrangement links TRBV10-3 to TRBJ2-7, with D possibly being TRBD2 (6 bases). Germline CDR1 ENHRY, CDR2 SYGVKD. This CDR3 is 15 amino acids long. Trimming took 0 bases from V and 5 from J, leaving 14 bases between them.